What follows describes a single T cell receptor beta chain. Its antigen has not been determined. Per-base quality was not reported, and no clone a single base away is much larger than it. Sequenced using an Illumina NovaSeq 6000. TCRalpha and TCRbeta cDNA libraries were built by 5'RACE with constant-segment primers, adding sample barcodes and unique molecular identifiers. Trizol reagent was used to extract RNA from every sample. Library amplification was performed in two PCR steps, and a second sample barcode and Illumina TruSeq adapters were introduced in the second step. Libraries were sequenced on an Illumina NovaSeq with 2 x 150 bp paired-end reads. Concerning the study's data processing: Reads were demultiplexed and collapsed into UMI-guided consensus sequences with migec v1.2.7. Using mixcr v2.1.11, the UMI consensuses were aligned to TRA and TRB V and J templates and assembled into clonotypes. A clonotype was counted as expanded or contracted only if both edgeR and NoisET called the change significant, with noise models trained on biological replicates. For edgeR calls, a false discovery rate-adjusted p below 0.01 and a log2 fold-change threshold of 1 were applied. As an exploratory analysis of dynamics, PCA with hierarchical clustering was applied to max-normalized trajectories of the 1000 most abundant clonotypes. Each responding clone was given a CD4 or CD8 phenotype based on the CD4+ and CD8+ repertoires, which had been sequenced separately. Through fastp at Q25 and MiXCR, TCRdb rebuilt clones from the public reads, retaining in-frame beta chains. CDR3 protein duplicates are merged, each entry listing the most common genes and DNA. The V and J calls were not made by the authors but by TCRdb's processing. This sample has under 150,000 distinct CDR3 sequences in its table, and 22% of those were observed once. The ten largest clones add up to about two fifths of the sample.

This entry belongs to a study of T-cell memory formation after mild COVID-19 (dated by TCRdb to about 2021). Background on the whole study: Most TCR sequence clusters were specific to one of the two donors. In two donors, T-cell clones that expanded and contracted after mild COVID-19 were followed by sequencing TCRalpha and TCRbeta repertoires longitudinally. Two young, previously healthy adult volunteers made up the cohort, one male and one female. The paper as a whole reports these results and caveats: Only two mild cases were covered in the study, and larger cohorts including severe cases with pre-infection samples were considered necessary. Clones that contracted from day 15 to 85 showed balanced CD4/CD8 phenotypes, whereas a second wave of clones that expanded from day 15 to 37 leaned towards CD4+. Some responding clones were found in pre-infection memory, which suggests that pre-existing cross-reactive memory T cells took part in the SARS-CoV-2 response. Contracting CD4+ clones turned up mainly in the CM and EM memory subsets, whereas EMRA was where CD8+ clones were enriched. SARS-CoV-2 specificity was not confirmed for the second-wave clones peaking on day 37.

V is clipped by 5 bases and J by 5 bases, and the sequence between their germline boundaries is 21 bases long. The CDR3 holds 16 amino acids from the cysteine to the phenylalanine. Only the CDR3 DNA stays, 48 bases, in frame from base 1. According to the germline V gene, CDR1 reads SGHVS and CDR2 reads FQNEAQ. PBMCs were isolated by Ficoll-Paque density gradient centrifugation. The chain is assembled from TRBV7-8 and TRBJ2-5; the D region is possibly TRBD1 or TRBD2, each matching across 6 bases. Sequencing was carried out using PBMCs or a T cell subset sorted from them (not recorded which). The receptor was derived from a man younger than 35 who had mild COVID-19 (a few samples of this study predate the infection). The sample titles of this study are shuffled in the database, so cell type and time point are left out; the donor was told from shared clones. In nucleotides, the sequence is TGTGCCAGCAGCCATCTTTGGGGGGCTGAGTCGGAGACCCAGTACTTC. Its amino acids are CASSHLWGAESETQYF. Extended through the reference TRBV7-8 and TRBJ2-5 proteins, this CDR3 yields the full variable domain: GAGVSQSPRYKVAKRGQDVALRCDPISGHVSLFWYQQALGQGPEFLTYFQNEAQLDKSGLPSDRFFAERPEGSVSTLKIQRTQQEDSAVYLCASSHLWGAESETQYFGPGTRLLVL.